This passage covers 13 T cell receptor beta chains from one sample sequenced in a study of T-cell reconstitution after alpha-beta-depleted transplantation in children (dated by TCRdb to between 2015 and 2016). The receptor library was made with PCR. The sample was run on an Illumina HiSeq 2500. Molecular barcoding was employed in the preparation of TCR libraries, with unique molecular identifiers being used to normalize TCRbeta repertoire quantification. Through fastp at Q25 and MiXCR, TCRdb rebuilt clones from the public reads, retaining in-frame beta chains. Each entry merges the rows of one CDR3 protein and shows their most common DNA and genes. The sample table holds around 70,000 distinct CDR3 sequences, of which roughly a tenth were seen once. Of the sample, approximately 13% falls within the top ten clones. Interpreted using the paper, the treatment or condition label stands for: allogeneic hematopoietic cell transplantation with graft depleted of TCRalphabeta T cells and CD19 B cells.

Sample: PBMCs, taken before TCRalphabeta/CD19-depleted stem cell transplant. These receptors came from a boy aged 5-17 years with acute myeloid leukemia, due to receive a stem cell transplant.

Many counts were recorded for this clonotype. This chain connects TRBV5-1 to TRBJ2-1; a weak D match, TRBD2 (6 bases). Germline lookup yields CDR1 SGHRS and CDR2 YFSETQ. This CDR3 comprises 15 residues. Trimming left V 4 bases short and J 6 bases short, with 17 bases between. The CDR3 DNA reads as TGCGCCAGCAGCGACGGGACTGCGCTGTTCAATGAGCAGTTCTTC. Protein product: CASSDGTALFNEQFF. Using reference TRBV5-1 and TRBJ2-1 for the parts outside the CDR3, the full variable domain is KAGVTQTPRYLIKTRGQQVTLSCSPISGHRSVSWYQQTPGQGLQFLFEYFSETQRNKGNFPGRFSGRQFSNSRSEMNVSTLELGDSALYLCASSDGTALFNEQFFGPGTRLTVL.

The table lists this clonotype with many counts. This chain connects TRBV7-6 to TRBJ1-3; 7 bases fit TRBD1. CDR3 size: 15 residues. Germline V gene data show CDR1 as SGHVS and CDR2 as FNYEAQ. V shed 2 bases and J 0 bases; nucleotides not matched to a gene: 1. CDR3: CASSLRTGSGNTIYF. CDR3 sequence (DNA): TGTGCCAGCAGCTTAAGGACAGGCTCTGGAAACACCATATATTTT.

This clonotype was seen repeatedly, ten times or more. This chain joins TRBV28 and TRBJ2-1, with 7 bases fitting TRBD2. This CDR3 has 15 amino acids. Trimming took 1 base from V and 2 from J; bases not matched to a gene: 2. Germline values: CDR1 MDHEN, CDR2 SYDVKM. The CDR3 is CASSLLAGAYNEQFF. The CDR3 coding sequence is TGTGCCAGCAGTTTATTGGCGGGGGCCTACAATGAGCAGTTCTTC. Using reference TRBV28 and TRBJ2-1 for the parts outside the CDR3, the full variable domain is DVKVTQSSRYLVKRTGEKVFLECVQDMDHENMFWYRQDPGLGLRLIYFSYDVKMKEKGDIPEGYSVSREKKERFSLILESASTNQTSMYLCASSLLAGAYNEQFFGPGTRLTVL.

This clonotype was seen many times. The rearrangement joins TRBV5-6 to TRBJ1-5; perhaps TRBD1 as D (5 bases). V lost 4 bases, J lost 4 bases, and 12 bases lay in between. Germline CDR1 reads SGHDT; CDR2 reads YYEEEE. The CDR3 contains 14 residues. CDR3 nucleotides: TGTGCCAGCAGCATGGGACGGTCAAATCAGCCCCAGCATTTT. Translated, it gives CASSMGRSNQPQHF.

This clonotype was seen many times. This chain joins TRBV5-5 and TRBJ1-5; D remains ambiguous. CDR3 length: 15 residues. V lost 5 bases and J 0 bases, leaving 12 bases between the germline ends. Germline CDR1 is SGHKS and CDR2 is YYEKEE (reference sequence). CDR3 DNA sequence: TGTGCCAGCAGACGCGAAGGGAATAGCAATCAGCCCCAGCATTTT. It encodes CASRREGNSNQPQHF.

This clonotype was counted ten times or more. The chain uses TRBV7-3 and TRBJ2-2; TRBD2 aligns across 7 bases. The CDR3 is made up of 18 amino acids. CDR1 is SGHTA, CDR2 FQGTGA, per germline. V was pared by 8 bases and J by 2 bases, with 17 bases of the junction left unmatched. The CDR3 protein is CASSYFPSGIENTGELFF. In DNA form, the CDR3 reads TGTGCCAGCTCGTATTTCCCTAGCGGCATCGAAAACACCGGGGAGCTGTTTTTT.

The sample holds many counts of this clonotype. The rearrangement joins TRBV4-1 to TRBJ1-2; D ambiguous. The CDR3 runs to 12 residues. Trimming cost V 1 base and J 12 bases, with 12 bases left between them. Germline CDR1 is MGHRA and CDR2 is YSYEKL. The CDR3 DNA is TGCGCCAGCAGCCAAGTCGGCGGGTCCGACACCTTC. Translating gives CASSQVGGSDTF.

There are many counts of this clonotype. An end of the junction does not agree with germline; a read error may underlie this. The gene calls are TRBV29-1 and TRBJ1-5, with D perhaps matching TRBD1 (6 bases). The CDR3 sequence is 12 residues long. Germline V CDR1 and CDR2: SQVTM, ANQGSEA. The CDR3 reads CSVETGKQPQHF. Here the CDR3 DNA reads TGCAGCGTTGAGACAGGCAAGCAGCCCCAGCATTTT. Complete variable domain (other parts from reference TRBV29-1 and TRBJ1-5): SAVISQKPSRDICQRGTSLTIQCQVDSQVTMMFWYRQQPGQSLTLIATANQGSEATYESGFVIDKFPISRPNLTFSTLTVSNMSPEDSSIYLCSVETGKQPQHFGDGTRLSIL.

This clonotype was seen ten or more times. The chain joins TRBV27 to TRBJ1-5, with D uncertain. Deletions cut 3 bases from V and 4 bases from J, with 7 bases between. Germline V lookup: CDR1 MNHEY, CDR2 SMNVEV (reference sequence). This CDR3 spans 13 amino acids. The CDR3 protein is CASSFSGNQPQHF. Here the CDR3 DNA reads TGTGCCAGCAGTTTCAGCGGTAATCAGCCCCAGCATTTT.

This clonotype was found many times. The rearrangement uses TRBV27 and TRBJ2-1; TRBD1 is a possible D gene (6 bases). The CDR3 totals 15 residues. V lost 7 bases and J lost 0, with 13 bases in between. Germline CDR1 is MNHEY and CDR2 is SMNVEV (reference sequence). CDR3 sequence reads: CASTQGTASYNEQFF. The CDR3 region has the DNA TGTGCCAGCACCCAGGGGACCGCCTCCTACAATGAGCAGTTCTTC.

This clonotype has a count of ten or more. The chain has TRBV5-4 and TRBJ2-1; D not certain. This CDR3 spans 15 amino acids. The ends were cut back, 1 base at V and 1 base at J, with 9 bases in the middle. Germline loops: CDR1 SGHNT, CDR2 YYREEE (reference sequence). CDR3 sequence: CASSLNTQSYNEQFF. CDR3 DNA sequence: TGTGCCAGCAGCTTGAACACCCAATCCTACAATGAGCAGTTCTTC.

There are many counts of this clonotype. The CDR3: CSVCLAGGPYYEQYF. Here the CDR3 DNA reads TGCAGCGTTTGTCTAGCGGGAGGGCCCTACTACGAGCAGTACTTC. The rearrangement joins TRBV29-1 to TRBJ2-7; 12 bases map to TRBD2. After removal of 5 bases from V and 3 bases from J, the junction contained 8 bases not matched to a gene. The CDR3 loop spans 15 amino acids. Germline V gene lookup returns CDR1 SQVTM and CDR2 ANQGSEA.

Worth noting for this clonotype: It may be a read error: a sequence one base away is much more abundant. The genes are TRBV10-3 and TRBJ2-5, with D perhaps matching TRBD2 (5 bases). This CDR3 has 13 residues. V was clipped by 6 bases and J by 0 bases, with 8 bases between them. Germline CDR1 reads ENHRY; CDR2 reads SYGVKD. DNA of the CDR3: TGTGCCATCAGGGGAGCAAACCAAGAGACCCAGTACTTC. Amino acids: CAIRGANQETQYF.